This T cell receptor beta chain was recovered during a study of T cell responses to AZD1222 COVID-19 vaccine. Overall study: Pooling of second doses given at about 4 or about 12 weeks was done. Study-level findings and limits: Targeting of unmutated variant regions was reportedly seen in nearly half of spike-specific TCRs. CD4 TCRs linked to vaccination spanned spike, dominating at 160-218 and 743-854. Clonal diversity may have been underestimated in mostly white British donors.

The method was immunoSEQ multiplex PCR; TCRdb's version includes in-frame clones alone and lacks a portion of them. The table lists 90,000 to 120,000 clones, roughly 90% of them singletons, with roughly 7% in the top ten. Points on this clone: Antigen specificity is unknown.

CDR3 length: 17 amino acids. Trimming cost V 3 bases and J 2 bases; bases outside gene matches: 10. Per germline, CDR1 MDHEN and CDR2 SYDVKM. This TCR came from an adult in good health. The sample consisted of peripheral blood, taken on day 0 of AZD1222 vaccination. This chain uses TRBV28 with TRBJ1-1; 9 bases agree with TRBD1. CDR3 DNA: TGTGCCAGCAGTTTCATCACAGGGGGCATAGAAAACACTGAAGCTTTCTTT. This encodes CASSFITGGIENTEAFF.